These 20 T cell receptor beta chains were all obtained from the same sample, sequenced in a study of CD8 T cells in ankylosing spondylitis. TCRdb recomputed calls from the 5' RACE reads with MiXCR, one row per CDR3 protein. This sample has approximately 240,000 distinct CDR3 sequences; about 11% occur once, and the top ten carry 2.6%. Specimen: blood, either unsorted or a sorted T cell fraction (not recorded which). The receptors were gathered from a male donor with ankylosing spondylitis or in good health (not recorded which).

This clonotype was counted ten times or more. CDR3 nucleotides: TGTGCCAGCAGTTTAGCGGGCCCCAATTCACCCCTCCACTTT. Protein: CASSLAGPNSPLHF. The J gene is TRBJ1-6, the V gene TRBV12-3 or TRBV12-4; D ambiguous. This CDR3 is built from 14 residues. Deletions cut 0 bases from V and 7 bases from J, with 7 bases between.

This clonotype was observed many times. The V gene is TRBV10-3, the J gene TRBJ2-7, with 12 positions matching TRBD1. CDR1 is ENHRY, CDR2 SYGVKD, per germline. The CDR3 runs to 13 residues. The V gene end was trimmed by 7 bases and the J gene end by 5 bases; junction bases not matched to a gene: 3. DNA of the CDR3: TGTGCCATCAAGGGGACAGGGGGCAACGAGCAGTACTTC. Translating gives CAIKGTGGNEQYF.

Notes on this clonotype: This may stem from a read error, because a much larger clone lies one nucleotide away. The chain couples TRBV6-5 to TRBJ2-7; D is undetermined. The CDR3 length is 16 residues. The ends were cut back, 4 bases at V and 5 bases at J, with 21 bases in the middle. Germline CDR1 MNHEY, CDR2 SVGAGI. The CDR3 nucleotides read TGTGCCAGCAGTTCGGGCCGCAATGACCTTGGGCACGAGCAGTACTTC. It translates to CASSSGRNDLGHEQYF.

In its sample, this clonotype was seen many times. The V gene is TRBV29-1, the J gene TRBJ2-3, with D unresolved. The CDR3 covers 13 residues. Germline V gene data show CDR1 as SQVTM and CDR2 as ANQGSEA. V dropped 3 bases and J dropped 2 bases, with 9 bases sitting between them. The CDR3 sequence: CSVEDRYTDTQYF. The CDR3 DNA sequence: TGCAGCGTTGAGGACCGATACACAGATACGCAGTATTTT.

The CDR3 loop reads CATSPAGRVYNEQFF. The CDR3 DNA sequence: TGTGCCACTAGCCCGGCCGGGAGAGTCTACAATGAGCAGTTCTTC. This chain uses TRBV15 with TRBJ2-1; perhaps TRBD2 as D (6 bases). From germline, CDR1 is LNHNV and CDR2 YYDKDF (reference sequence). CDR3 length: 15 amino acids. V dropped 9 bases and J dropped 3 bases, with 18 bases sitting between them.

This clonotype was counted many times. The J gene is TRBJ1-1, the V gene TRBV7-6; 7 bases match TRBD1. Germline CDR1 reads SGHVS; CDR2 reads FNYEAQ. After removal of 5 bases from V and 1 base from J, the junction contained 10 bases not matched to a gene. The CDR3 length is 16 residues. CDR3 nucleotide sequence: TGTGCCAGCAGCCCCAGGGGGTGGGCCCGGAACACTGAAGCTTTCTTT. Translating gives CASSPRGWARNTEAFF. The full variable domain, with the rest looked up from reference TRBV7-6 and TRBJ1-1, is GAGVSQSPRYKVTKRGQDVALRCDPISGHVSLYWYRQALGQGPEFLTYFNYEAQQDKSGLPNDRFSAERPEGSISTLTIQRTEQRDSAMYRCASSPRGWARNTEAFFGQGTRLTVV.

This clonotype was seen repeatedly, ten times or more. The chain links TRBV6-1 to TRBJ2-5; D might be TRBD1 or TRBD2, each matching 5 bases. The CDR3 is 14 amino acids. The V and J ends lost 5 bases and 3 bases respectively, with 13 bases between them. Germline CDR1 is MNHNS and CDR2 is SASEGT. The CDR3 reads CASSTYLGEETQYF. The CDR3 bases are TGTGCCAGCAGTACCTACTTGGGGGAAGAGACCCAGTACTTC.

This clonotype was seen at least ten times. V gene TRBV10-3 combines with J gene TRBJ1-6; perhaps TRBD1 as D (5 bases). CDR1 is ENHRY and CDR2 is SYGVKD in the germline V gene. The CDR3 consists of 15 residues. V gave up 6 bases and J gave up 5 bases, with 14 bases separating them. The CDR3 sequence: CAIRGGGEDNSPLHF. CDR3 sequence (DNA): TGTGCCATCAGGGGGGGGGGTGAGGATAATTCACCCCTCCACTTT.

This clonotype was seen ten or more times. For the CDR3, the DNA is TGTGCCAGCAGTATACGGACAGGGTCGATCTACGAGCAGTACTTC. It is translated as CASSIRTGSIYEQYF. This sequence joins TRBV12-3 or TRBV12-4 and TRBJ2-7, with 8 bases aligning to TRBD1. This CDR3 has 15 residues. J was trimmed by 3 bases and V by 5 bases; bases with no gene match: 9.

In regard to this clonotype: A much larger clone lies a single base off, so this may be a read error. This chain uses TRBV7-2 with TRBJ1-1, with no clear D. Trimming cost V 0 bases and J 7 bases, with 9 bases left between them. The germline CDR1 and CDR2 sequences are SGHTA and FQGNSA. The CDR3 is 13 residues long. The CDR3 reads CTSSLARADEAFF. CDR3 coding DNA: TGTACCAGCAGCTTAGCGCGGGCAGATGAAGCTTTCTTT.

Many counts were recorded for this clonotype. Written as DNA, the CDR3 is TGTGCCAGCAGCTTAGTGGCGGGAGGGCACGAGCAGTACTTC. The encoded protein is CASSLVAGGHEQYF. V gene TRBV7-2 combines with J gene TRBJ2-7; 9 bases line up with TRBD2. The CDR3 has 14 residues. Germline CDR1 SGHTA, CDR2 FQGNSA. V shed 1 base, J shed 5 bases, and the junction held 3 bases outside the gene matches.

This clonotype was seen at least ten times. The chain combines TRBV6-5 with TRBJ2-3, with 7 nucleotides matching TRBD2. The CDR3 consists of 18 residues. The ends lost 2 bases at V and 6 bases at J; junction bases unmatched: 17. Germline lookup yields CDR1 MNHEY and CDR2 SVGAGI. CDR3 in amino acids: CASSYDKTSPAPGDTQYF. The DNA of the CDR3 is TGTGCCAGCAGTTACGACAAGACTAGCCCTGCTCCTGGGGATACGCAGTATTTT.

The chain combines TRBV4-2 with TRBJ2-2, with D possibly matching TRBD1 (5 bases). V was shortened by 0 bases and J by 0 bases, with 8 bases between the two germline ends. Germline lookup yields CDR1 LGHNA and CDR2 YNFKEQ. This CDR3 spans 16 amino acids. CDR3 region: CASSQDFRANTGELFF. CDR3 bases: TGTGCCAGCAGCCAAGATTTCAGGGCGAACACCGGGGAGCTGTTTTTT.

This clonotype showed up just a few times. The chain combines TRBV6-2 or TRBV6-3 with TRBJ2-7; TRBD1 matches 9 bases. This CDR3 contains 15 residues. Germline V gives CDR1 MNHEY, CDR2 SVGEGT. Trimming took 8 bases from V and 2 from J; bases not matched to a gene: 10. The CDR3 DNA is TGTGCCAGCCTTCCCCGGGGACAGGGACCCTACGAGCAGTACTTC. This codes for CASLPRGQGPYEQYF.

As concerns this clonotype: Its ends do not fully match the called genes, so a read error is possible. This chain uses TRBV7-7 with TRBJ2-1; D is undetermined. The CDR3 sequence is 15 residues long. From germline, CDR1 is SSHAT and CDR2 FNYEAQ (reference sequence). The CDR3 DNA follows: TGTGCCAGCAGCTTAGCGGGGTCTCCCTACAATGAGCAGATCTTC. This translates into CASSLAGSPYNEQIF.

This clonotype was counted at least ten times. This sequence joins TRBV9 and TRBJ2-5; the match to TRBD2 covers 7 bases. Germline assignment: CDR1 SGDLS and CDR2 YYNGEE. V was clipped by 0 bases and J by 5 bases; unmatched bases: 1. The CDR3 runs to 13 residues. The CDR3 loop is CASSVGGGETQYF. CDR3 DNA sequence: TGTGCCAGCAGCGTAGGGGGGGGGGAGACCCAGTACTTC.

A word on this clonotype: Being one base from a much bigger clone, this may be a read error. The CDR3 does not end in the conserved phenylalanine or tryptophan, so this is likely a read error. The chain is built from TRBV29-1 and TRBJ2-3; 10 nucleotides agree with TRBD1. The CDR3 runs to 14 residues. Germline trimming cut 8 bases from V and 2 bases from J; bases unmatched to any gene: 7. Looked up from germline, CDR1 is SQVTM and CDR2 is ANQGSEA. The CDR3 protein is CSLTGTGVTDTQYC. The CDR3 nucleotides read TGCAGCTTAACCGGGACAGGGGTCACAGATACGCAGTATTGT.

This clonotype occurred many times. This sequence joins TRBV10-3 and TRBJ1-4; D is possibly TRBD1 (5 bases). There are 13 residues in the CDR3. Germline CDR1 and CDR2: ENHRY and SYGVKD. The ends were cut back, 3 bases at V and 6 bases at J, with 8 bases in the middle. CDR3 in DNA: TGTGCCATCAGTGACCGGGGGTATGAAAAACTGTTTTTT. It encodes CAISDRGYEKLFF.

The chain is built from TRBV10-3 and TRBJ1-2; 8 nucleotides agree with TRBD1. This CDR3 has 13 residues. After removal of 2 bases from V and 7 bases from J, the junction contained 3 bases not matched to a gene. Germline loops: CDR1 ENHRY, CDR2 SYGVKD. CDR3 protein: CAISEGTGGGYTF. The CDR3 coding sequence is TGTGCCATCAGTGAGGGCACAGGGGGTGGCTACACCTTC.

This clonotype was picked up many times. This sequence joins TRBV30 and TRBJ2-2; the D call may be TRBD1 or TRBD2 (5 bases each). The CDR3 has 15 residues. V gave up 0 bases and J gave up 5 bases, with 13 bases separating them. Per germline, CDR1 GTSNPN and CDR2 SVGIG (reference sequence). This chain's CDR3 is CAWSVWGRGTGELFF. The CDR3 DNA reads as TGTGCCTGGAGTGTTTGGGGGAGAGGGACCGGGGAGCTGTTTTTT.